The text below deals with one T cell receptor (beta chain). There are 16 residues in the CDR3. The V gene's germline CDR1 is LNHNV and CDR2 YYDKDF (reference sequence). Losses at the gene ends were 3 bases for V and 6 bases for J; bases not matched to a gene: 10. This sample was included in a study of blood T cell repertoires in COVID-19. Study-wide background: There were acute and convalescent COVID-19 samples, and they came from the United States, Italy and Spain. The cDNA or gDNA used as material had been derived from T cells, B-cell-depleted T cells, or PBMCs.

Sequencing used immunoSEQ multiplex PCR; TCRdb keeps in-frame clones, though not all of them. The data show 150,000 to 200,000 clones, 75% to 90% seen once. This sequence originates from a man between 60 and 70 years old with acute or convalescent COVID-19. Sequenced material: peripheral blood. The chain has TRBV15 and TRBJ2-3; 9 nucleotides line up with TRBD2. The CDR3 protein is CATSRTLGLAVDTQYF. The DNA of the CDR3 is TGTGCCACCAGCAGGACTTTGGGACTAGCAGTGGATACGCAGTATTTT.